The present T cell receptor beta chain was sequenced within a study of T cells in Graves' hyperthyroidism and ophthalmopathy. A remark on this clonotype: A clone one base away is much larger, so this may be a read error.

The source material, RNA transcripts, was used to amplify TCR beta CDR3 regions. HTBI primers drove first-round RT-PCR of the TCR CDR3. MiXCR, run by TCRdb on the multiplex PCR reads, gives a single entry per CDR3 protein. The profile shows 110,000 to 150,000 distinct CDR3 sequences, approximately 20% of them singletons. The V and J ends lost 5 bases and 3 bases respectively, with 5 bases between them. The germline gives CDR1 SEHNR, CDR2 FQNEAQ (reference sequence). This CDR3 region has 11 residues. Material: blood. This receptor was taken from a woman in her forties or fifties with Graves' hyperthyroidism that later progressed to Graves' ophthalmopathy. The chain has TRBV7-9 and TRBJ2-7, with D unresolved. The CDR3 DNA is TGTGCCAGCAGCCCCGACTACGAGCAGTACTTC. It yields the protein CASSPDYEQYF.